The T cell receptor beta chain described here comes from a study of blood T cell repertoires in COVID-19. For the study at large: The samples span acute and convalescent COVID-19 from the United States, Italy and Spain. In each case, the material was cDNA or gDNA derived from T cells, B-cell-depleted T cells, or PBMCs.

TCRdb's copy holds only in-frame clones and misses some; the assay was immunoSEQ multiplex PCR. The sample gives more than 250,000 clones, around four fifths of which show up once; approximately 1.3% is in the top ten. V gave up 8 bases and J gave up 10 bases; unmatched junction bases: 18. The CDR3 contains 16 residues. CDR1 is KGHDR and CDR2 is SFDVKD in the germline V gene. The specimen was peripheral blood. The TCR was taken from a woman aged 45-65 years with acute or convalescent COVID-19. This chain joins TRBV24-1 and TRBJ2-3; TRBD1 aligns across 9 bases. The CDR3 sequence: CATTPGGDRGNVAQYF. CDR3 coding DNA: TGTGCCACCACTCCTGGAGGCGACAGGGGGAATGTAGCGCAGTATTTT.